Presented here are 31 T cell receptor beta chains from one specimen sequenced in a study of neurological immune-mediated disorders (dated by TCRdb to about 2019). Receptor libraries were prepared by 5' RACE. The sequencer was an Illumina HiSeq 2500. The public reads were reanalyzed by TCRdb: fastp trimming at Q25, MiXCR alignment, in-frame beta chains only. Rows are combined by CDR3 protein, so each entry shows the most common genes and DNA. This sample lists under 20,000 distinct CDR3 sequences; roughly 2.5% were detected once. The top ten hold under 5.5% of the sample. Sequencing was carried out using PBMCs. These TCRs come from a woman between 18 and 29 years old with multiple sclerosis.

The table lists this clonotype with many counts. The CDR3: CSARDGRGSYNEQFF. CDR3 in DNA: TGCAGTGCTAGGGATGGGCGGGGCTCCTACAATGAGCAGTTCTTC. This chain connects TRBV20-1 to TRBJ2-1; TRBD2 might be the D (6 bases). The CDR3 sequence is 15 residues long. The germline CDR1 and CDR2 sequences are DFQATT and SNEGSKA (reference sequence). V was clipped by 3 bases and J by 0 bases, with 12 bases between them.

This clonotype has ten or more counts. The rearrangement links TRBV12-3 or TRBV12-4 to TRBJ2-7, with a weak D call TRBD2 (5 bases). The CDR3 extends over 14 amino acids. The V end was cut by 3 bases, the J end by 5 bases, with 14 bases between. The CDR3 nucleotides read TGTGCCAGCAGTTTTGGGTCGGGCGGGCACGAGCAGTACGTC. Translation: CASSFGSGGHEQYV.

This clonotype was detected many times. The V call is TRBV28, the J call TRBJ2-7; no clear D gene. This CDR3 comprises 12 residues. Trimming pared 9 bases from V and 2 bases from J, leaving 11 bases between. The germline V gene has CDR1 MDHEN and CDR2 SYDVKM. For the CDR3, the DNA is TGTGCCAGTGCCGCTCCGGCCTACGAGCAGTACTTC. Its protein product is CASAAPAYEQYF.

This chain uses TRBV9 with TRBJ1-2; D is uncertain. CDR1 is SGDLS and CDR2 is YYNGEE in the germline V gene. There are 17 residues in the CDR3. Trimming removed 3 bases at V and 2 bases at J, with 20 bases between. CDR3 amino acids: CASSAHRLEGANYGYTF. The CDR3 region has the DNA TGTGCCAGCAGCGCACACCGATTAGAGGGAGCGAACTATGGCTACACCTTC.

This clonotype came up many times. The chain carries TRBV6-5 and TRBJ2-4; D gene unclear. The CDR3 runs 16 residues. The V end was cut by 6 bases, the J end by 0 bases, with 15 bases between. Per the germline V gene, CDR1 is MNHEY and CDR2 is SVGAGI. The CDR3 DNA sequence: TGTGCCAGCAGCCAAGTCCATATGGGAGCCAAAAACATTCAGTACTTC. Its protein product is CASSQVHMGAKNIQYF.

There are many counts of this clonotype. The rearrangement uses TRBV7-9 and TRBJ1-1, with 11 bases lining up with TRBD1. J gave up 5 bases and V 2 bases, and 4 bases lay outside the gene matches. The CDR3 totals 15 residues. Germline CDR1 SEHNR, CDR2 FQNEAQ (reference sequence). In nucleotides, the CDR3 is TGTGCCAGCAGCTTACGGGGACAGGGGGAGACTGAAGCTTTCTTT. Its translation is CASSLRGQGETEAFF.

Many counts were recorded for this clonotype. The rearrangement joins TRBV20-1 to TRBJ2-1; 7 bases are shared with TRBD2. The germline V gene encodes CDR1 DFQATT and CDR2 SNEGSKA (reference sequence). The CDR3 has 15 amino acids. V lost 6 bases to trimming and J lost 3 bases; unmatched junction nucleotides: 11. The CDR3 loop is CSAALAEGIYNEQFF. The DNA for the CDR3 is TGCAGTGCGGCGCTAGCGGAGGGTATCTACAATGAGCAGTTCTTC.

This clonotype has a count of ten or more. The V and J genes are TRBV28 and TRBJ2-1; 9 bases line up with TRBD1. Germline CDR1 and CDR2: MDHEN and SYDVKM. The CDR3 has 16 residues. With V trimmed by 3 bases and J by 8 bases, 11 bases remained unmatched. The chain's CDR3 is CASSFLPGQGRDEQFF. The DNA for the CDR3 is TGTGCCAGCAGTTTTCTTCCGGGACAGGGCCGGGATGAGCAGTTCTTC.

This clonotype was counted many times. The chain has TRBV2 and TRBJ1-4; no reliable D call. Germline CDR1 is SNHLY and CDR2 is FYNNEI. Trimming shortened V by 5 bases and J by 7 bases, and 8 bases separated the two germline ends. The CDR3 totals 12 residues. The CDR3, as DNA: TGTGCCAGCAGTCGAGACCCTGAAAAACTGTTTTTT. This translates into CASSRDPEKLFF.

This clonotype was observed at least ten times. The V call is TRBV6-1, the J call TRBJ2-3; no reliable D call. The germline CDR1 and CDR2 sequences are MNHNS and SASEGT. The CDR3 totals 12 residues. Trimming took off 8 bases at V and 5 bases at J, with 11 bases between the two ends. CDR3 in DNA: TGTGCCAGCGCCCGGACCCGAGATACGCAGTATTTT. It is translated as CASARTRDTQYF.

This clonotype was counted many times. V usage is TRBV7-6 and J usage is TRBJ1-4, with 9 bases identical to TRBD1. Germline V gives CDR1 SGHVS, CDR2 FNYEAQ. The CDR3 loop spans 15 amino acids. The junction had 8 bases not matched to a gene; V was cut back by 5 bases and J by 7 bases. The CDR3 DNA follows: TGTGCCAGCAGCCTAGGGGGACAGGGTGGTGAAAAACTGTTTTTT. Protein: CASSLGGQGGEKLFF.

This clonotype came up many times. J is TRBJ1-2 and V is TRBV7-2; D unresolved. Germline CDR1 is SGHTA and CDR2 is FQGNSA. The CDR3 has 15 residues. The V end lost 1 base, the J end lost 5 bases, and 14 bases lay between the germline ends. The CDR3 spells CASSLVSGQEYGYTF. As DNA, the CDR3 is TGTGCCAGCAGCTTAGTTTCCGGGCAGGAGTATGGCTACACCTTC. The whole variable domain, remainder taken from reference TRBV7-2 and TRBJ1-2, is GAGVSQSPSNKVTEKGKDVELRCDPISGHTALYWYRQSLGQGLEFLIYFQGNSAPDKSGLPSDRFSAERTGGSVSTLTIQRTQQEDSAVYLCASSLVSGQEYGYTFGSGTRLTVV.

This clonotype was detected ten times or more. The genes are TRBV3-1 and TRBJ2-1; 7 positions match TRBD2. Looked up from germline, CDR1 is LGHDT and CDR2 is YNNKEL (reference sequence). The CDR3 runs 16 residues. Unmatched junction bases numbered 11, after V lost 1 base and J lost 8 bases. The CDR3 protein is CASSQVNGEGRDEQFF. Here the CDR3 DNA reads TGTGCCAGCAGCCAAGTCAACGGGGAGGGCAGGGATGAGCAGTTCTTC.

This clonotype was counted at least ten times. The rearrangement links TRBV7-9 to TRBJ2-3; TRBD1 matches 10 bases. The junction had 9 bases not matched to a gene; V was cut back by 4 bases and J by 5 bases. There are 16 residues in the CDR3. Germline values: CDR1 SEHNR, CDR2 FQNEAQ (reference sequence). The DNA for the CDR3 is TGTGCCAGCAGCTCCGACAGGGGGCGCGGGCGAGATACGCAGTATTTT. Encoded protein: CASSSDRGRGRDTQYF.

The table lists this clonotype with many counts. The chain couples TRBV5-1 to TRBJ2-3, with TRBD1 as a possible D gene (5 bases). Trimming took off 3 bases at V and 4 bases at J, with 9 bases between the two ends. CDR3 length equals 13 residues. Germline loops: CDR1 SGHRS, CDR2 YFSETQ. CDR3 in DNA: TGCGCCAGCAGCTGGCAGGGCCCAGATACGCAGTATTTT. Its translation: CASSWQGPDTQYF.

This clonotype was counted at least ten times. The rearrangement joins TRBV29-1 to TRBJ2-1; D is perhaps TRBD2 (6 bases). The CDR3 contains 11 residues. The V gene lost 7 bases and the J gene lost 9 bases, with 13 bases spanning the gap. CDR1 and CDR2 (germline): SQVTM, ANQGSEA. CDR3 nucleotides: TGCAGCGGTGGAGGAGGGGTTGAGCAGTTCTTC. This translates into CSGGGGVEQFF.

This clonotype has a count of ten or more. The rearrangement links TRBV20-1 to TRBJ2-5; 7 nucleotides line up with TRBD2. The J segment lost 0 bases and the V segment lost 1 base, leaving 2 bases of the junction unmatched. The CDR3 covers 14 residues. CDR1 and CDR2 from the germline V gene are DFQATT and SNEGSKA (reference sequence). The CDR3 is CSARVSGNQETQYF. The CDR3 bases are TGCAGTGCTAGAGTGAGCGGGAACCAAGAGACCCAGTACTTC.

This clonotype was observed many times. This sequence joins TRBV12-3 or TRBV12-4 and TRBJ1-1; D possibly corresponds to TRBD1 (5 bases). V gave up 4 bases and J gave up 0 bases, with 9 bases separating them. The CDR3 is 14 residues long. The CDR3 nucleotides are TGTGCCAGCAGTTCCCCCAGGGTGAACACTGAAGCTTTCTTT. Its translation is CASSSPRVNTEAFF.

This clonotype was picked up many times. This chain joins TRBV20-1 and TRBJ1-5; weak D call: TRBD1 (5 bases). The CDR3 consists of 14 residues. Looked up from germline, CDR1 is DFQATT and CDR2 is SNEGSKA (reference sequence). Deletions cut 2 bases from V and 4 bases from J, with 12 bases between. The CDR3 loop reads CSARPPQGNQPQHF. As DNA, the CDR3 is TGCAGTGCTAGACCCCCCCAGGGTAATCAGCCCCAGCATTTT.

This clonotype was detected many times. V and J are TRBV5-1 and TRBJ1-1; D gene uncertain. Trimming cost V 5 bases and J 5 bases, with 13 bases left between them. Germline CDR1 reads SGHRS; CDR2 reads YFSETQ. The CDR3 runs to 13 residues. The CDR3 sequence: CASSPKGLTEAFF. The CDR3 DNA reads as TGCGCCAGCAGTCCAAAGGGATTGACTGAAGCTTTCTTT.

This clonotype has a count of ten or more. The chain uses TRBV11-2 and TRBJ2-3; the match to TRBD2 covers 7 bases. Unmatched junction bases numbered 7, after V lost 3 bases and J lost 4 bases. The germline V gene has CDR1 SGHAT and CDR2 FQNNGV. The CDR3 sequence is 15 residues long. CDR3 sequence: CASSFMTSRADTQYF. The DNA of the CDR3 is TGTGCCAGCAGCTTTATGACTAGCCGGGCAGATACGCAGTATTTT.

At least ten counts were recorded for this clonotype. The chain recombines TRBV15 with TRBJ2-1, with 10 bases that match TRBD2. Germline V gene data show CDR1 as LNHNV and CDR2 as YYDKDF (reference sequence). This CDR3 is built from 15 residues. V lost 3 bases to trimming and J lost 6 bases; unmatched junction nucleotides: 5. As DNA, the CDR3 is TGTGCCACCAGCAGTGGACTAGCGGCACGCAATGAGCAGTTCTTC. Its translation: CATSSGLAARNEQFF.

There are many counts of this clonotype. The rearrangement uses TRBV20-1 and TRBJ2-3; 11 bases are a match to TRBD2. CDR1 and CDR2 from the germline V gene are DFQATT and SNEGSKA (reference sequence). The CDR3 runs 13 residues. CDR3 sequence: CSGTSGSVDTQYF. In DNA, the CDR3 is TGCAGCGGCACTAGCGGGAGTGTCGATACGCAGTATTTT.

Many counts were recorded for this clonotype. This chain links TRBV25-1 with TRBJ1-1; tentative D call: TRBD1 (6 bases). Trimming left V 3 bases short and J 0 bases short, with 11 bases between. The V gene's germline CDR1 is MGHDK and CDR2 SYGVNS. The CDR3 consists of 15 residues. The CDR3 DNA is TGTGCCAGCAGTGACAATACAGGGTTGAACACTGAAGCTTTCTTT. Its translation: CASSDNTGLNTEAFF.

The CDR3 here is CASCDRESTDTQYF. CDR3 coding DNA: TGTGCCAGCTGTGACAGGGAGAGCACAGATACGCAGTATTTT. The gene calls are TRBV18 and TRBJ2-3, with 7 nucleotides matching TRBD1. In germline, CDR1 is KGHSH, CDR2 LQKENI. The CDR3 spans 14 residues. V lost 7 bases, J lost 0 bases, and 4 bases stayed unmatched. The entire variable domain, with the rest obtained from reference TRBV18 and TRBJ2-3, is as follows: NAGVMQNPRHLVRRRGQEARLRCSPMKGHSHVYWYRQLPEEGLKFMVYLQKENIIDESGMPKERFSAEFPKEGPSILRIQQVVRGDSAAYFCASCDRESTDTQYFGPGTRLTVL.

This clonotype occurred many times. This chain connects TRBV27 to TRBJ2-7; D might be TRBD2 (5 bases). CDR1 MNHEY and CDR2 SMNVEV come from the germline V gene (reference sequence). The CDR3 runs to 15 residues. V was shortened by 5 bases and J by 7 bases, with 21 bases between the two germline ends. The CDR3 region is CASSIGPTPRGEQYF. The CDR3 nucleotides are TGTGCCAGCAGTATAGGACCGACCCCCCGAGGGGAGCAGTACTTC.

This clonotype was detected ten times or more. V gene TRBV28 combines with J gene TRBJ2-1; 9 nucleotides line up with TRBD1. The germline V gene has CDR1 MDHEN and CDR2 SYDVKM. Trimming cost V 1 base and J 2 bases; bases outside gene matches: 3. This CDR3 has 16 residues. CDR3 nucleotide sequence: TGTGCCAGCAGTTTATCGGGACAGGGAACCTACAATGAGCAGTTCTTC. It is translated as CASSLSGQGTYNEQFF.

Many counts were recorded for this clonotype. The chain recombines TRBV5-8 with TRBJ2-1; TRBD1 agrees at 9 bases. This CDR3 spans 16 amino acids. V was clipped by 4 bases and J by 2 bases; unmatched bases: 7. CDR1 and CDR2 (germline): SGHTS, YDEGEE. CDR3 sequence: CASSILQGATYNEQFF. In nucleotides, the CDR3 is TGTGCCAGCAGCATACTACAGGGGGCCACCTACAATGAGCAGTTCTTC.

This clonotype was seen repeatedly, ten times or more. The chain recombines TRBV7-2 with TRBJ2-1, with TRBD2 as a possible D gene (7 bases). This CDR3 has 14 residues. V lost 0 bases and J lost 8, with 11 bases in between. Germline values: CDR1 SGHTA, CDR2 FQGNSA. The CDR3 coding sequence is TGTGCCAGCAGCTTAGCGGGGGGGCCCCATGAGCAGTTCTTC. Translation gives CASSLAGGPHEQFF.

This clonotype was observed at least ten times. This sequence joins TRBV25-1 and TRBJ1-1; no definite D call. The V end was cut by 1 base, the J end by 3 bases, with 9 bases between. The CDR3 loop spans 14 amino acids. Germline lookup yields CDR1 MGHDK and CDR2 SYGVNS. The CDR3 spells CASSEFGDDTEAFF. DNA for the CDR3: TGTGCCAGCAGTGAATTCGGGGATGACACTGAAGCTTTCTTT.

The chain combines TRBV20-1 with TRBJ2-7; D uncertain. The CDR3 covers 13 residues. The germline V gene has CDR1 DFQATT and CDR2 SNEGSKA (reference sequence). V lost 1 base to trimming and J lost 1 base, with 8 bases between them. CDR3 nucleotides: TGCAGTGCTAGAGCAGGTGCGTCCTACGAGCAGTACTTC. Translation gives CSARAGASYEQYF.